The 5 T cell receptor beta chains below all came from one sample that was sequenced in a study of T-cell reconstitution after alpha-beta-depleted transplantation in children. During its preparation, the TCRbeta library received unique molecular identifiers. TCRdb recomputed calls from the PCR reads with MiXCR, one row per CDR3 protein. The data show about 60,000 distinct CDR3 sequences, approximately 43% seen once. The material was PBMCs, mostly from graft donor cells, obtained 360 days after TCRalphabeta/CD19-depleted stem cell transplant. These receptors were collected from a male patient between 5 and 17 years old who had a stem cell transplant for acute lymphoblastic leukemia, so the T cells may come from the graft donor.

This clonotype came up once. The V gene is TRBV12-3 or TRBV12-4, the J gene TRBJ2-1, with 10 bases that match TRBD2. CDR3 size: 17 residues. V was clipped by 0 bases and J by 9 bases; unmatched bases: 11. The CDR3: CASSLALSESGRAEQFF. In DNA form, the CDR3 reads TGTGCCAGCAGTTTAGCGCTGTCGGAAAGCGGGAGGGCTGAGCAGTTCTTC.

The CDR3 spells CASSPRPGTSGRAVTNEQFF. CDR3 DNA: TGTGCCAGCAGCCCCCGTCCCGGGACTAGCGGGAGGGCTGTTACCAATGAGCAGTTCTTC. The chain is built from TRBV11-2 and TRBJ2-1; the match to TRBD2 covers 16 bases. The CDR3 consists of 20 residues. Germline CDR1 is SGHAT and CDR2 is FQNNGV. V shed 5 bases and J 6 bases; nucleotides not matched to a gene: 16. Full variable domain (rest looked up from reference TRBV11-2 and TRBJ2-1): EAGVAQSPRYKIIEKRQSVAFWCNPISGHATLYWYQQILGQGPKLLIQFQNNGVVDDSQLPKDRFSAERLKGVDSTLKIQPAKLEDSAVYLCASSPRPGTSGRAVTNEQFFGPGTRLTVL.

CDR3 nucleotide sequence: TGTGCCAGCAGTTTGGGGGGGCGCGGTTCCTACGAGCAGTACTTC. This encodes CASSLGGRGSYEQYF. The chain links TRBV28 to TRBJ2-7, with D possibly matching TRBD2 (7 bases). V dropped 3 bases and J dropped 1 base, with 13 bases sitting between them. The CDR3 runs to 15 residues. Germline V gene data show CDR1 as MDHEN and CDR2 as SYDVKM.

The V call is TRBV6-1, the J call TRBJ2-1; 9 bases line up with TRBD2. CDR1 is MNHNS, CDR2 SASEGT, per germline. Unmatched junction bases numbered 7, after V lost 6 bases and J lost 4 bases. The CDR3 covers 15 residues. This CDR3 is CASSPGTSRYNEQFF. The CDR3 region has the DNA TGTGCCAGCAGCCCTGGGACTAGCAGATACAATGAGCAGTTCTTC.

This clonotype has a handful of counts. V gene TRBV6-1 combines with J gene TRBJ2-7; D uncertain. There are 16 residues in the CDR3. V lost 4 bases and J 4 bases, leaving 20 bases between the germline ends. The V gene's germline CDR1 is MNHNS and CDR2 SASEGT. The CDR3 coding sequence is TGTGCCAGCAGTGCCCGGGCAGGCCTAAGACCTTACGAGCAGTACTTC. Translating it yields CASSARAGLRPYEQYF.